The clone carrying this TCR beta chain appeared a few times. Its antigen is currently unknown. The source of the sample is a study of identical twins. General study points: Models predicted too little out-of-frame TCR alpha sharing in monozygotic twins.

This CDR3 is 14 amino acids long. Per germline, CDR1 DFQATT and CDR2 SNEGSKA (reference sequence). The V and J ends lost 4 bases and 1 base respectively, with 10 bases between them. MiXCR was run by TCRdb on the 5' RACE reads, yielding one entry per CDR3 protein. The sample contains some 590,000 distinct CDR3 sequences, 7.5% to 10% of which appear only once. This sample was also put to use in a study of yellow fever vaccine responses in identical twins.

This TCR came from a woman aged 18-35 years in good health. The sequencing input was PBMCs. This chain connects TRBV20-1 to TRBJ2-2, with a tentative D call TRBD1 (5 bases). This CDR3 reads CSAKKDRNTGELFF. The CDR3 DNA is TGCAGTGCTAAAAAAGACAGGAACACCGGGGAGCTGTTTTTT.